The 13 T cell receptor beta chains in this list originate from one sample, sequenced in a study of blood T cell repertoires in COVID-19. Sequenced by immunoSEQ multiplex PCR; TCRdb stores in-frame clones only, minus some. The data contain approximately 110,000 clones, around four fifths of them seen just once; the ten biggest clones take up 4.5% to 6%. Sequencing used peripheral blood. These receptors were taken from a man older than 75 with COVID-19, enrolled during active disease.

The chain employs TRBV7-3 and TRBJ2-1; TRBD2 matches 11 bases. CDR1 and CDR2 (germline): SGHTA, FQGTGA. The CDR3 has 18 residues. V trimming: 0 bases; J trimming: 7 bases; junction bases outside the gene matches: 11. The CDR3 DNA is TGTGCCAGCAGCTTAACTTCGACTAGCGGGATGTATTGGAATGAGCAGTTCTTC. As protein: CASSLTSTSGMYWNEQFF.

The CDR3 reads CASSPKISEVGELFF. CDR3 bases: TGTGCCAGCAGCCCTAAGATTTCGGAGGTCGGGGAGCTGTTTTTT. The chain recombines TRBV9 with TRBJ2-2, with a tentative D call TRBD2 (5 bases). The germline V gene encodes CDR1 SGDLS and CDR2 YYNGEE. The CDR3 extends over 15 amino acids. Trimming took 4 bases from V and 7 from J, leaving 17 bases between them. Filled out from reference TRBV9 and TRBJ2-2, the complete variable domain reads DSGVTQTPKHLITATGQRVTLRCSPRSGDLSVYWYQQSLDQGLQFLIQYYNGEERAKGNILERFSAQQFPDLHSELNLSSLELGDSALYFCASSPKISEVGELFFGEGSRLTVL.

This clone has only one observation. The chain links TRBV11-2 to TRBJ2-1; 8 bases are a match to TRBD2. CDR1 and CDR2 from the germline V gene are SGHAT and FQNNGV. This CDR3 contains 17 residues. The V and J ends lost 1 base and 5 bases, in that order; junction bases with no gene match: 10. The CDR3 DNA follows: TGTGCCAGCAGCTTAGGCCCGATGACTAGCGCAAACAATGAGCAGTTCTTC. Encoded protein: CASSLGPMTSANNEQFF.

V gene TRBV29-1 combines with J gene TRBJ2-3, with TRBD2 matching 9 bases. Germline V gene data show CDR1 as SQVTM and CDR2 as ANQGSEA. Trimming cost V 6 bases and J 4 bases; bases outside gene matches: 5. The CDR3 sequence is 13 residues long. In nucleotides, the CDR3 is TGCAGCGTGGACGGCGGGAGGGCAGATACGCAGTATTTT. Encoded protein: CSVDGGRADTQYF.

A few counts support this clone. V is TRBV5-1 and J is TRBJ1-2; no clear D gene. This CDR3 contains 13 residues. Trimming removed 0 bases at V and 4 bases at J, with 7 bases between. CDR1 and CDR2 (germline): SGHRS, YFSETQ. This chain's CDR3 is CASSLVETYGYTF. The CDR3 nucleotides are TGCGCCAGCAGCTTGGTGGAGACCTATGGCTACACCTTC.

The rearrangement links TRBV19 to TRBJ1-2, with TRBD1 matching 12 bases. The CDR3 has 17 amino acids. J gave up 4 bases and V 4 bases, and 10 bases lay outside the gene matches. Germline CDR1 reads LNHDA; CDR2 reads SQIVND (reference sequence). This CDR3 is CASSNRDRGLGSYGYTF. As DNA, the CDR3 is TGTGCCAGTAGTAACCGGGACAGGGGGCTCGGTAGCTATGGCTACACCTTC.

The chain has TRBV19 and TRBJ2-1; 13 nucleotides agree with TRBD2. The CDR3 sequence is 16 residues long. V trimming: 5 bases; J trimming: 9 bases; junction bases outside the gene matches: 10. Per the germline V gene, CDR1 is LNHDA and CDR2 is SQIVND (reference sequence). The CDR3 DNA reads TGTGCCAGTAGTGGACTAGCGGGAGTGTATTCCGGTGAGCAGTTCTTC. This translates into CASSGLAGVYSGEQFF.

The CDR3 DNA sequence: TGTGCCAGTAGTAATGAGGACCTGACAGCCCAGCCCCAGCATTTT. Its protein is CASSNEDLTAQPQHF. The gene calls are TRBV19 and TRBJ1-5, with D possibly being TRBD1 (5 bases). The CDR3 extends over 15 amino acids. With 4 bases removed from V and 7 bases from J, the gap between germline ends came to 17 bases. Germline CDR1 reads LNHDA; CDR2 reads SQIVND (reference sequence).

In this sample, this clone turned up once. The chain employs TRBV19 and TRBJ2-4, with 8 bases identical to TRBD2. The CDR3 has 16 residues. The V gene end was trimmed by 5 bases and the J gene end by 3 bases; junction bases not matched to a gene: 9. Germline values: CDR1 LNHDA, CDR2 SQIVND (reference sequence). The chain's CDR3 is CASSSKTTSGKNIQYF. CDR3 nucleotides: TGTGCCAGTAGTTCAAAAACTACTAGCGGCAAAAACATTCAGTACTTC.

This clone has just a few counts. CDR3 in DNA: TGTGCCAGCAGCTTGCGACTAGCGGGAGTCCCCAATGAGCAGTTCTTC. This gives the protein CASSLRLAGVPNEQFF. The J gene is TRBJ2-1, the V gene TRBV5-6; TRBD2 agrees at 12 bases. Trimming removed 1 base from V and 6 bases from J; junction bases left unmatched: 5. The CDR3 is 16 amino acids. Looked up from germline, CDR1 is SGHDT and CDR2 is YYEEEE.

This chain joins TRBV21-1 and TRBJ1-2; the table's D call, TRBD1, was not checked against the DNA. TRBV21-1 is marked as a pseudogene. This CDR3 has 19 residues. Written as DNA, the CDR3 is TGTGCCAGCAGCAAAGACGTATGCGGGGACAGGGCCAAAAACTATGGCTACACCTTC. Amino acids: CASSKDVCGDRAKNYGYTF.

The gene calls are TRBV28 and TRBJ2-2; unclear D gene. CDR3 length: 12 residues. Germline V lookup: CDR1 MDHEN, CDR2 SYDVKM. The V and J ends lost 5 bases and 7 bases respectively, with 8 bases between them. The CDR3 spells CASSPVSGELFF. The CDR3 coding sequence is TGTGCCAGCAGTCCCGTTAGCGGGGAGCTGTTTTTT.

V and J are TRBV10-3 and TRBJ2-7; 15 bases are a match to TRBD2. The CDR3 extends over 16 amino acids. Germline V gene sequence: CDR1 ENHRY, CDR2 SYGVKD. The ends lost 4 bases at V and 2 bases at J; junction bases unmatched: 3. CDR3 DNA: TGTGCCATCAGTGGGGGACTAGCGGGAGGTACCTACGAGCAGTACTTC. Translation: CAISGGLAGGTYEQYF.